This is a list of T cell receptor beta chains from one sample in a study of shared clonotypes between healthy human individuals. Repertoires were generated with immunoSEQ multiplex PCR, while TCRdb's copy carries only in-frame clones and drops some. The sample records more than 1.2 million clones, just under 99% being singletons. The sequencing sample was made of naive CD4+ T cells sorted from blood. The receptors were gathered from a man aged 25-45 years in good health. Each CDR3 is given with its conserved first and last residue.

TRBJ2-7	TRBV19	CASSTSGLTYEQYF
TRBJ1-3	TRBV9	CASSVDAARTASGNTIYF
TRBJ2-6	TRBV27	CASKLTGTRPPSGANVLTF
TRBJ2-7	TRBV5-1	CASSLARGTYEQYF
TRBJ2-2	TRBV11-3	CASSTTTGTGELFF
TRBJ2-7	TRBV11-2	CASSLEGWEHYEQYF
TRBJ2-2	TRBV2	CAMGRDPNTGELFF
TRBJ2-5	TRBV5-1	CASSLLRWETQYF
TRBJ1-2	TRBV5-4	CASSGQSNYGYTF
TRBJ2-7	TRBV19	CASSRTGGSYEQYF
TRBJ2-5	TRBV5-1	CASSLSSGTAQETQYF
TRBJ1-5	TRBV6-6	CASSWGAVQGGQPQHF
TRBJ1-5	TRBV6-5	CASSGDRGQPQHF
TRBJ1-2	TRBV5-4	CASSLAGGQDYGYTF
TRBJ2-1	TRBV7-9	CASSTGTGYDEQFF
TRBJ1-2	TRBV11-2	CASSLNRDFYGYTF
TRBJ1-2	TRBV28	CAIRPPGLNYGYTF